A single sample gave rise to the 23 T cell receptor beta chains below, sequenced in a study of identical twins (TCRdb year 2016). Receptor amplification or capture employed 5' RACE. Sequencing relied on an Illumina HiSeq 2000. TCRdb applied fastp at Q25 and MiXCR to the public reads, then kept only in-frame beta chains. Each entry is one CDR3 protein sequence, shown with its most common DNA and genes. This sample gives 1.5 million to 2 million distinct CDR3 sequences in total; more than 30% of them show up just once. In total, the top ten clones hold approximately 0.25% of the sample. Sequencing used cord blood. The receptors derive from a newborn girl in good health.

This clonotype was counted a few times. The chain uses TRBV12-3 or TRBV12-4 and TRBJ1-2, with D unclear. The ends were cut back, 6 bases at V and 5 bases at J, with 10 bases in the middle. This CDR3 contains 12 residues. The CDR3 bases are TGTGCCAGCAGCCCTAAAGGGTATGGCTACACCTTC. Protein: CASSPKGYGYTF.

The gene calls are TRBV2 and TRBJ2-7, with a possible D match to TRBD2 (5 bases). The CDR3 is made up of 11 amino acids. Germline V gene sequence: CDR1 SNHLY, CDR2 FYNNEI. V was shortened by 6 bases and J by 6 bases, with 9 bases between the two germline ends. The CDR3 here is CASRADFEQYF. The CDR3 bases are TGTGCCAGCAGGGCGGACTTCGAGCAGTACTTC.

The chain has TRBV5-1 and TRBJ2-5; D gene ambiguous. Germline V CDR1 and CDR2: SGHRS, YFSETQ. The CDR3 runs to 15 residues. V lost 5 bases and J lost 11, with 25 bases in between. The chain's CDR3 is CASRLEALGMNEQYF. In DNA form, the CDR3 reads TGCGCCAGCAGGTTAGAGGCCCTAGGGATGAATGAGCAGTACTTC.

Here the CDR3 DNA reads TGCAGTGCTGGCGGACAGGGGATCCCCCTTCAGCCCCAGCATTTT. This gives the protein CSAGGQGIPLQPQHF. The chain has TRBV20-1 and TRBJ1-5; 9 nucleotides agree with TRBD1. V lost 5 bases, J lost 6 bases, and 11 bases stayed unmatched. The CDR3 runs to 15 residues. In germline, CDR1 is DFQATT, CDR2 SNEGSKA (reference sequence).

At least ten counts were recorded for this clonotype. The chain uses TRBV12-3 or TRBV12-4 and TRBJ2-7; 11 positions match TRBD2. V shed 5 bases and J 0 bases; nucleotides not matched to a gene: 0. CDR3 size: 14 residues. CDR3 DNA sequence: TGTGCCAGCAGTGGGACTAGCGGCTCCTACGAGCAGTACTTC. This translates into CASSGTSGSYEQYF.

The chain combines TRBV20-1 with TRBJ2-2; TRBD1 matches 7 bases. The CDR3 is made up of 14 amino acids. Germline values: CDR1 DFQATT, CDR2 SNEGSKA (reference sequence). V shed 6 bases, J shed 2 bases, and the junction held 6 bases outside the gene matches. CDR3 coding DNA: TGCAGTGCCTCGGGACAGCGAAACACCGGGGAGCTGTTTTTT. It encodes CSASGQRNTGELFF.

This clonotype was counted ten times or more. The V gene is TRBV5-1, the J gene TRBJ2-4, with D unresolved. V was clipped by 4 bases and J by 6 bases, with 14 bases between them. Germline V gene sequence: CDR1 SGHRS, CDR2 YFSETQ. The CDR3 runs to 14 residues. The CDR3 DNA is TGCGCCAGCAGCCCACCATATATCGGAAACATTCAGTACTTC. Amino acids: CASSPPYIGNIQYF.

Only one count was recorded for this clonotype. The chain is built from TRBV7-7 and TRBJ2-3; unclear D gene. CDR1 is SSHAT, CDR2 FNYEAQ, per germline (reference sequence). Trimming took off 1 base at V and 0 bases at J, with 14 bases between the two ends. There are 17 residues in the CDR3. CDR3: CASSLDPQFPSTDTQYF. In DNA, the CDR3 is TGTGCCAGCAGCTTAGATCCCCAGTTCCCTAGCACAGATACGCAGTATTTT.

The chain employs TRBV4-2 and TRBJ1-2; no definite D call. Trimming left V 0 bases short and J 3 bases short, with 8 bases between. CDR3 length equals 14 residues. Germline lookup yields CDR1 LGHNA and CDR2 YNFKEQ. The CDR3: CASSQDRRDYGYTF. The CDR3 DNA is TGTGCCAGCAGCCAAGATCGACGGGACTATGGCTACACCTTC.

This clonotype was found many times. The rearrangement uses TRBV4-2 and TRBJ2-7; D might be TRBD1 (5 bases). The germline V and J ends were trimmed by 4 bases and 3 bases, with 13 bases remaining between them. The CDR3 sequence is 14 residues long. Per germline, CDR1 LGHNA and CDR2 YNFKEQ. The DNA for the CDR3 is TGTGCCAGCAGCCCCGAAGGGGCAGACTACGAGCAGTACTTC. It specifies CASSPEGADYEQYF.

The gene calls are TRBV12-3 or TRBV12-4 and TRBJ2-1, with 13 positions matching TRBD2. The V and J ends lost 7 bases and 8 bases, in that order; junction bases with no gene match: 8. The CDR3 is 15 residues long. Here the CDR3 reads CASTRTSGSIDEQFF. The CDR3 bases are TGTGCCAGCACCCGGACTAGCGGGAGTATAGATGAGCAGTTCTTC.

The chain couples TRBV6-6 to TRBJ2-7; D possibly matches TRBD1 or TRBD2 (6 bases each). CDR1 is MNHNY and CDR2 is SVGAGI in the germline V gene (reference sequence). V lost 0 bases to trimming and J lost 1 base, with 13 bases between them. The CDR3 covers 16 residues. Written as DNA, the CDR3 is TGTGCCAGCAGTTACTCAAGGTCGGGGGCGTCCTACGAGCAGTACTTC. Translated: CASSYSRSGASYEQYF.

The chain carries TRBV9 and TRBJ2-7, with D perhaps given as TRBD1 or TRBD2 (5 bases each). V gave up 0 bases and J gave up 0 bases, with 13 bases separating them. The CDR3 extends over 16 amino acids. From germline, CDR1 is SGDLS and CDR2 YYNGEE. CDR3 DNA: TGTGCCAGCAGCGTAGAGATGGGACGTCCCTCCTACGAGCAGTACTTC. It translates to CASSVEMGRPSYEQYF.

The chain links TRBV11-3 to TRBJ1-1; 9 bases align to TRBD1. The CDR3 contains 15 residues. V shed 0 bases and J 4 bases; nucleotides not matched to a gene: 3. CDR1 and CDR2 (germline): SGHNT, YENEEA. CDR3 sequence: CASSLDGTGFTEAFF. The CDR3 DNA reads as TGTGCCAGCAGCTTAGATGGGACAGGGTTCACTGAAGCTTTCTTT.

This clonotype was seen many times. The chain couples TRBV29-1 to TRBJ1-2; D remains ambiguous. Germline assignment: CDR1 SQVTM and CDR2 ANQGSEA. Deletions cut 0 bases from V and 4 bases from J, with 3 bases between. CDR3 length: 11 residues. DNA for the CDR3: TGCAGCGTTGAAGAAGGCTATGGCTACACCTTC. Translation: CSVEEGYGYTF.

The chain links TRBV27 to TRBJ1-5; a weak D match, TRBD1 (6 bases). The CDR3 runs 15 residues. In germline, CDR1 is MNHEY, CDR2 SMNVEV (reference sequence). The V and J ends lost 6 bases and 0 bases respectively, with 12 bases between them. The CDR3 reads CASSPGTSSNQPQHF. The DNA for the CDR3 is TGTGCCAGCAGCCCGGGGACATCTAGCAATCAGCCCCAGCATTTT.

A few counts support this clonotype. CDR3 protein: CASLRLPTSTNEQFF. In DNA form, the CDR3 reads TGTGCCAGCCTCCGACTCCCGACGAGCACCAATGAGCAGTTCTTC. The genes are TRBV7-6 and TRBJ2-1; D uncertain. V was trimmed by 8 bases and J by 6 bases, leaving 20 bases between them. Germline loops: CDR1 SGHVS, CDR2 FNYEAQ. The CDR3 is made up of 15 amino acids.

This clonotype showed up just a few times. The rearrangement uses TRBV4-2 and TRBJ2-5; maybe TRBD2 (6 bases). The CDR3 runs 15 residues. V gave up 4 bases and J gave up 5 bases, with 17 bases separating them. Germline V CDR1 and CDR2: LGHNA, YNFKEQ. The CDR3 DNA reads as TGTGCCAGCAGCCGATTAGCGGCCACCTGGGAGACCCAGTACTTC. Translating it yields CASSRLAATWETQYF.

The genes are TRBV20-1 and TRBJ1-1; D not resolved. Trimming took 1 base from V and 5 from J, leaving 11 bases between them. Germline lookup yields CDR1 DFQATT and CDR2 SNEGSKA (reference sequence). This CDR3 is built from 13 residues. This chain's CDR3 is CSARVGSGTEAFF. CDR3 nucleotides: TGCAGTGCTAGAGTAGGGAGTGGGACTGAAGCTTTCTTT.

Only a few counts were recorded for this clonotype. V and J are TRBV11-2 and TRBJ2-3; 11 positions match TRBD2. The CDR3 runs 16 residues. Trimming removed 1 base from V and 6 bases from J; junction bases left unmatched: 6. CDR1 is SGHAT, CDR2 FQNNGV, per germline. CDR3 nucleotides: TGTGCCAGCAGCTTAGTATCCCGACTAGCGGGGGATACGCAGTATTTT. Translated, it gives CASSLVSRLAGDTQYF. Full variable domain (missing parts from reference TRBV11-2 and TRBJ2-3): EAGVAQSPRYKIIEKRQSVAFWCNPISGHATLYWYQQILGQGPKLLIQFQNNGVVDDSQLPKDRFSAERLKGVDSTLKIQPAKLEDSAVYLCASSLVSRLAGDTQYFGPGTRLTVL.

A word on this clonotype: This sequence may be a read error, since a much larger clone differs from it by one base. The rearrangement links TRBV6-2 or TRBV6-3 to TRBJ1-5, with D unresolved. From germline, CDR1 is MNHEY and CDR2 SVGEGT. This CDR3 is 12 amino acids long. The CDR3 is CASSYRNRPQHF. DNA for the CDR3: TGTGCCAGCAGTTACAGGAATCGGCCCCAGCATTTT.

Turning to this clonotype: The junction departs from germline at one end; a sequencing error may be responsible. This rearrangement joins TRBV13 to TRBJ2-1, with 9 bases that match TRBD1. CDR3 length: 12 amino acids. Per germline, CDR1 PRHDT and CDR2 FYEKMQ (reference sequence). DNA for the CDR3: TGTGCCGGCAGCGACAGGGGGAATGAGCAGTTCTTC. This translates into CAGSDRGNEQFF. The entire variable domain, with the rest obtained from reference TRBV13 and TRBJ2-1, is as follows: AAGVIQSPRHLIKEKRETATLKCYPIPRHDTVYWYQQGPGQDPQFLISFYEKMQSDKGSIPDRFSAQQFSDYHSELNMSSLELGDSALYFCAGSDRGNEQFFGPGTRLTVL.

This clonotype appeared a few times. The chain uses TRBV20-1 and TRBJ2-5; D may correspond to TRBD1 or TRBD2 (6 bases each). Germline CDR1 reads DFQATT; CDR2 reads SNEGSKA (reference sequence). V was cut by 5 bases and J by 3 bases, with 19 bases left in between. The CDR3 length is 15 residues. CDR3 sequence reads: CSAPGPKGGKETQYF. The CDR3 DNA follows: TGCAGTGCTCCGGGACCGAAGGGGGGAAAAGAGACCCAGTACTTC.